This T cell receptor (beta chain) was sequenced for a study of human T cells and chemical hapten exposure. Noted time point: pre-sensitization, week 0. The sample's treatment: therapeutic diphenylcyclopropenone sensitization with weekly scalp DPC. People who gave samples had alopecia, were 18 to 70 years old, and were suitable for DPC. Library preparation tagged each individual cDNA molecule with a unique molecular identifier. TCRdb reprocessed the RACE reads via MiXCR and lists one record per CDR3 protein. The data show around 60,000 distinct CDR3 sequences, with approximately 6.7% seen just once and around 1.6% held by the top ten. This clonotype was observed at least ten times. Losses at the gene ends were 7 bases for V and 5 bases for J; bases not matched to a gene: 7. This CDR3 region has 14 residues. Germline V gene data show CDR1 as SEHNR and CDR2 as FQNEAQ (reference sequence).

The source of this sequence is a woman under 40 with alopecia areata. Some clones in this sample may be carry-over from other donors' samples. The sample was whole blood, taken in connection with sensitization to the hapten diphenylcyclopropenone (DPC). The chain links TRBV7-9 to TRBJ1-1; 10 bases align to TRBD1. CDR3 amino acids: CASIRDRGGTEAFF. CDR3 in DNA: TGTGCCAGCATCCGGGACAGGGGTGGGACTGAAGCTTTCTTT.